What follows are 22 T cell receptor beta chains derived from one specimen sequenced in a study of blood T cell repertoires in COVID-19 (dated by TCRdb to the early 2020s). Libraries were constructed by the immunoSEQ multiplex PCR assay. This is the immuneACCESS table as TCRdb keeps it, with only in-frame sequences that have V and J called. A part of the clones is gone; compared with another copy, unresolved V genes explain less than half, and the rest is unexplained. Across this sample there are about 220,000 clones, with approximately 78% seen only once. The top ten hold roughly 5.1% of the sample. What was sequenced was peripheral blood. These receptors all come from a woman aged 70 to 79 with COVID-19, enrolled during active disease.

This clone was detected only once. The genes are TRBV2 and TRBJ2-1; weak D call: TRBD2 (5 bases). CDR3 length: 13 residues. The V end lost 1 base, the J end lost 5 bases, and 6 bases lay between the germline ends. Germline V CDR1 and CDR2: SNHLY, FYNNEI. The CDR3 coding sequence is TGTGCCAGCAGTGAAGGCGGGCACAATGAGCAGTTCTTC. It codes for CASSEGGHNEQFF.

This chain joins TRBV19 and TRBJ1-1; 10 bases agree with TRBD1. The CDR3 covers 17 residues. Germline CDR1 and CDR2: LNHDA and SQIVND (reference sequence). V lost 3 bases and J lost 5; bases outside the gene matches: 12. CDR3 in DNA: TGTGCCAGTAGTATTCTCCGGGACAGGGGATTCTTTACTGAAGCTTTCTTT. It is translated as CASSILRDRGFFTEAFF.

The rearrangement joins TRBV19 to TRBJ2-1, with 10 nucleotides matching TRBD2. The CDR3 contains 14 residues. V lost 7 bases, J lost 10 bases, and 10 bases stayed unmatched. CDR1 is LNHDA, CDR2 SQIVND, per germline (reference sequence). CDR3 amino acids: CASTNLAGVREQFF. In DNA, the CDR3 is TGTGCCAGTACCAACCTAGCGGGAGTACGGGAGCAGTTCTTC.

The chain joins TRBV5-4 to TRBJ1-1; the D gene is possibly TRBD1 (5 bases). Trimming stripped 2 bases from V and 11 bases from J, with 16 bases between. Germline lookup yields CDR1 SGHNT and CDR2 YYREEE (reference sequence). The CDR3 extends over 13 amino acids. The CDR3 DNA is TGTGCCAGCAGCTTTATTGGGGCTCGCATGGCTTTCTTT. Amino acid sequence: CASSFIGARMAFF.

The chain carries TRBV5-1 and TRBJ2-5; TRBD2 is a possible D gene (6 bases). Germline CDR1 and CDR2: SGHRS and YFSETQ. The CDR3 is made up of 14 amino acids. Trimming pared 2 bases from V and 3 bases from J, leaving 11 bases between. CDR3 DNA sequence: TGCGCCAGCAGCTTATCTGGCGGGAAAGAGACCCAGTACTTC. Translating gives CASSLSGGKETQYF.

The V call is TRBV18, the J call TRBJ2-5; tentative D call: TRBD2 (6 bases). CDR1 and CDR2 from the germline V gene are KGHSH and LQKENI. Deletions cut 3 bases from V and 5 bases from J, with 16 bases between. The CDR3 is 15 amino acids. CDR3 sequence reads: CASSPTRGTEETQYF. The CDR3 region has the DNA TGTGCCAGCTCACCCACGCGGGGCACCGAGGAGACCCAGTACTTC. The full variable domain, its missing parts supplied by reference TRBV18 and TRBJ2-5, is NAGVMQNPRHLVRRRGQEARLRCSPMKGHSHVYWYRQLPEEGLKFMVYLQKENIIDESGMPKERFSAEFPKEGPSILRIQQVVRGDSAAYFCASSPTRGTEETQYFGPGTRLLVL.

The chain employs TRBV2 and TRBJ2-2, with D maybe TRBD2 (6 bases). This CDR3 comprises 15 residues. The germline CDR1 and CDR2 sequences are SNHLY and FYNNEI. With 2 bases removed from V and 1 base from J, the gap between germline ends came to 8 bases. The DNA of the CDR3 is TGTGCCAGCAGTGAATTTAGCGGGAACACCGGGGAGCTGTTTTTT. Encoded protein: CASSEFSGNTGELFF.

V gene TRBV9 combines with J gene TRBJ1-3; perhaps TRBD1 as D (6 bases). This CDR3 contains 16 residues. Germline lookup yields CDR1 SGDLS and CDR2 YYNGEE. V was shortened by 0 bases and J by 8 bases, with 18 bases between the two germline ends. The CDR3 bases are TGTGCCAGCAGCGTAGCATCTGGGCAGGGGTTGGACACCATATATTTT. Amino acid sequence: CASSVASGQGLDTIYF.

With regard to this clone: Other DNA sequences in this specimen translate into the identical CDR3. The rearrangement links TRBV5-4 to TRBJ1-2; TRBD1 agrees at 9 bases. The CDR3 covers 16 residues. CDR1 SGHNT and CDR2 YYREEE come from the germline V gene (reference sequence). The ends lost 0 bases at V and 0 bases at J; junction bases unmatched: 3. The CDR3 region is CASSLAGTGTNYGYTF. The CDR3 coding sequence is TGTGCCAGCAGCTTGGCCGGGACAGGGACTAACTATGGCTACACCTTC.

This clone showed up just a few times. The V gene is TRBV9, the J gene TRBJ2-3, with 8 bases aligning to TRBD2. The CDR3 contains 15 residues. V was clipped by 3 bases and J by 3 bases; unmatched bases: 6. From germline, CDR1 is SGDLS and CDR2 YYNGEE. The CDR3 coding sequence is TGTGCCAGCAGCGATAGTCCTAGCGGGACAGATACGCAGTATTTT. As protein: CASSDSPSGTDTQYF.

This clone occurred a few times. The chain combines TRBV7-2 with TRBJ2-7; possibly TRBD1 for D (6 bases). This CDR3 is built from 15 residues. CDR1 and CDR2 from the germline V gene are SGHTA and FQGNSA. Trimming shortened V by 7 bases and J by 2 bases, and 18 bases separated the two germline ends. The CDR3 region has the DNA TGTGCCAGCACCCGAACAGGGACCCAAGCCTACGAGCAGTACTTC. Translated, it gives CASTRTGTQAYEQYF.

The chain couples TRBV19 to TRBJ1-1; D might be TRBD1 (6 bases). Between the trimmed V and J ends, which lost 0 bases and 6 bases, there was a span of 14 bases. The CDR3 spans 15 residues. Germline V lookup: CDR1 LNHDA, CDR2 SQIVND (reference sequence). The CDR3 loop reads CASSIEPGTFPEAFF. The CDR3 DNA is TGTGCCAGTAGTATAGAGCCAGGGACATTCCCTGAAGCTTTCTTT.

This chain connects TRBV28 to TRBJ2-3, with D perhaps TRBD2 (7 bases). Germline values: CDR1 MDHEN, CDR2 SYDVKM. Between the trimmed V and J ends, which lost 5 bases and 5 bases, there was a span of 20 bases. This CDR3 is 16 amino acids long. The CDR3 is CASSSPRGADGDTQYF. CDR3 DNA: TGTGCCAGCAGTAGCCCACGGGGGGCGGATGGAGATACGCAGTATTTT.

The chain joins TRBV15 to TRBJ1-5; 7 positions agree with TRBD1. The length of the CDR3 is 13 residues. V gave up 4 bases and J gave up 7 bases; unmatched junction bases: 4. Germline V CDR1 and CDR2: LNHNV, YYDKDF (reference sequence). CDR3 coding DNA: TGTGCCACCAGCATTGACAGGGCCCAGCCCCAGCATTTT. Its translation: CATSIDRAQPQHF.

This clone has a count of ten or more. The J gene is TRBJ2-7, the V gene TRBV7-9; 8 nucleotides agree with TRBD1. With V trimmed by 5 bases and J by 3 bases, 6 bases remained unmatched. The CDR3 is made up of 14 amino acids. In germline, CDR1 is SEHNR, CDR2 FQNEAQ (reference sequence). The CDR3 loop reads CASSPTTGGYEQYF. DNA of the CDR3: TGTGCCAGCAGCCCGACCACAGGGGGCTACGAGCAGTACTTC.

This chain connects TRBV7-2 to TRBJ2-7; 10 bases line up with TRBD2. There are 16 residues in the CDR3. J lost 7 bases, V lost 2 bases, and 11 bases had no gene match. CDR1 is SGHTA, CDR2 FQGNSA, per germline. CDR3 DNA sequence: TGTGCCAGCAGCTTAAGTGTAGCGGGAGGACGTCGAGAGCAGTACTTC. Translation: CASSLSVAGGRREQYF.

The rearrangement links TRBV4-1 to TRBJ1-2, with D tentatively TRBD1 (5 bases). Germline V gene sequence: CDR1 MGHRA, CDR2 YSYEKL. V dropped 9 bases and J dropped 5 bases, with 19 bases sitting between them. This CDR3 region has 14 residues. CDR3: CASSSGGGVYGYTF. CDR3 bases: TGCGCCAGTTCCTCCGGGGGGGGTGTGTATGGCTACACCTTC.

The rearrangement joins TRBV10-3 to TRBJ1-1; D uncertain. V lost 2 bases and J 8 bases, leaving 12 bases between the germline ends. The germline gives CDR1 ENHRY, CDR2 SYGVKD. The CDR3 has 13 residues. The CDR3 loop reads CAISEESYSEAFF. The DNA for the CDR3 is TGTGCCATCAGTGAGGAGTCGTACTCGGAAGCTTTCTTT.

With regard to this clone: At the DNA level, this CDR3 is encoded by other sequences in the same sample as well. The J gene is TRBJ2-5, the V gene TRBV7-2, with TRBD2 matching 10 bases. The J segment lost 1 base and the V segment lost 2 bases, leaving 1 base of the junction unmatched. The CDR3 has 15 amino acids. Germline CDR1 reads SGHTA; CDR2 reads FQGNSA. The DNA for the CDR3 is TGTGCCAGCAGCTTAACTAGCGGGATCCAAGAGACCCAGTACTTC. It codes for CASSLTSGIQETQYF.

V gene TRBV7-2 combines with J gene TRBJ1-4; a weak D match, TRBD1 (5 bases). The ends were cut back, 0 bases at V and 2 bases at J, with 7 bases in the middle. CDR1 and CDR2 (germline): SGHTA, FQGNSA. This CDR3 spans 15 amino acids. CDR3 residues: CASSLAGVTNEKLFF. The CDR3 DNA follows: TGTGCCAGCAGCTTAGCAGGGGTTACTAATGAAAAACTGTTTTTT.

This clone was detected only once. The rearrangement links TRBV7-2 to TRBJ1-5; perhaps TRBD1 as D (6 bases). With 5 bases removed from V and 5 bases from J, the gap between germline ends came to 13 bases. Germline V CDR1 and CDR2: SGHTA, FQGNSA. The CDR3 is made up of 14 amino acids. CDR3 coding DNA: TGTGCCAGCAGCGCCATACAGGGTTATCAGCCCCAGCATTTT. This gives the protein CASSAIQGYQPQHF.

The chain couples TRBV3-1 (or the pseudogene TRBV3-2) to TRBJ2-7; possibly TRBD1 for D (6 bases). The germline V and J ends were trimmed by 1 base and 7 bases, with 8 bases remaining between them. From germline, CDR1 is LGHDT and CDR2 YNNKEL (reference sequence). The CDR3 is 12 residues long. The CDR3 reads CASSQGRGEQYF. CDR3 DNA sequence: TGTGCCAGCAGCCAAGGAAGGGGGGAGCAGTACTTC.